This TCR beta chain was sequenced during a study of early T cells in non-severe SARS-CoV-2 infection. Turning to the study itself: Bulk RNA from unsorted whole blood was sequenced; chains were unpaired. Study-wide points: Using VDJdb, the matching emphasized anti-spike CD8 responses while missing private and CD4 specificities.

CDR3 length: 14 residues. The germline V gene has CDR1 SGHTA and CDR2 FQGTGA. J lost 3 bases, V lost 5 bases, and 4 bases had no gene match. Note on this clonotype: Its antigen is unknown.

In the library, individual cDNA molecules carried attached unique molecular identifiers. MiXCR, applied by TCRdb to the 5' RACE reads, yields one record per CDR3 protein. The table shows tens of thousands of distinct CDR3 sequences, with 13% occurring only once. The rearrangement joins TRBV7-3 to TRBJ1-1; TRBD1 matches at 9 bases. Sequencing used whole blood. This TCR was recovered from an adult who was a healthcare worker with PCR-confirmed SARS-CoV-2 infection or an uninfected control (not recorded which). The CDR3: CASSPGQGHTEAFF. The CDR3 DNA follows: TGTGCCAGCAGCCCGGGACAGGGCCACACTGAAGCTTTCTTT.